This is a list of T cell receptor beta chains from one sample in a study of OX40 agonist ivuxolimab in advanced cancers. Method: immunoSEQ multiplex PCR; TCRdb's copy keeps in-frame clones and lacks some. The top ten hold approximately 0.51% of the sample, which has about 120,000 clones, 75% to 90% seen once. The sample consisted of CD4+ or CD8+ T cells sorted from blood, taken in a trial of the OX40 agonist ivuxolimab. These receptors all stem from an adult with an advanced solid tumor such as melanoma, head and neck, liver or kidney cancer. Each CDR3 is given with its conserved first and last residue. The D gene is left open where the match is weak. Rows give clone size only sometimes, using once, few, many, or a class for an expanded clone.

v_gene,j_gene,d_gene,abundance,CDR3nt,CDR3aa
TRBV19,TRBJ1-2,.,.,TGTGCCAGTAGTAGGACCCGGGTGGATGGCTACACCTTC,CASSRTRVDGYTF
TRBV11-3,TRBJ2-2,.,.,TGTGCCAGCAGCTTAAGACAGTTCACCGGGGAGCTGTTTTTT,CASSLRQFTGELFF
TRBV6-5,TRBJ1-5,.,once,TGTGCCAGCAGTACGACAGCGTATAGCAATCAGCCCCAGCATTTT,CASSTTAYSNQPQHF
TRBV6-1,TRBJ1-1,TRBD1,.,TGTGCCAGCAGTACAGGGGAGGACACTGAAGCTTTCTTT,CASSTGEDTEAFF
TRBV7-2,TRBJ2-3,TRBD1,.,TGTGCCAGCAGCTATACGGGACAGGGAACAGATACGCAGTATTTT,CASSYTGQGTDTQYF
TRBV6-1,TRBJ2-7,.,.,TGTGCCAGCAGTGAATTGGGCCACAGGGCAGGCATGCCCGCCTACGAGCAGTACTTC,CASSELGHRAGMPAYEQYF
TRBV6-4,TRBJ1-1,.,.,TGTGCCAGCAGGGATACGGACAGAGGCACTGAAGCTTTCTTT,CASRDTDRGTEAFF
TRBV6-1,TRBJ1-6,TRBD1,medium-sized,TGTGCCAGCAGTGGCAGGGACAGGGGGTCCTATAATTCACCCCTCCACTTT,CASSGRDRGSYNSPLHF
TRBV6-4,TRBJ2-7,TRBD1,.,TGTGCCAGCAGGGGCCCGGACAGGGGCCGAATCTACGAGCAGTACTTC,CASRGPDRGRIYEQYF
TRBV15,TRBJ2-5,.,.,TGTGCCACCAGCCCTAGGCCCCGGGAGACCCAGTACTTC,CATSPRPRETQYF
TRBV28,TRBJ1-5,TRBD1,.,TGTGCCAGCAGTTCGCCGACAGGGGGCAATCAGCCCCAGCATTTT,CASSSPTGGNQPQHF
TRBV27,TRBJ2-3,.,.,TGTGCCAGCAGTTTGGGGCCTCAGATAGGTACGCAGTATTTT,CASSLGPQIGTQYF
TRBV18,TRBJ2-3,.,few,TGTGCCAGCTCACCATCAACTAGTATGACAGATACGCAGTATTTT,CASSPSTSMTDTQYF
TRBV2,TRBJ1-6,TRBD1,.,TGTGCCAGCAGGGACCCGACAGGGTCGATAGATTCACCCCTCCACTTT,CASRDPTGSIDSPLHF
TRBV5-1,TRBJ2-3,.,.,TGCGCCAGCAGCTTATCCGGGGGCAGCACAGATACGCAGTATTTT,CASSLSGGSTDTQYF
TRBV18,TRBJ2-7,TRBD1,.,TGTGCCAGCTCTCCAGACAGGGAACGGTCCTACGAGCAGTACTTC,CASSPDRERSYEQYF
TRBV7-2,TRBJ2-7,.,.,TGTGCCAGCAGCTTGCAGGGTCGGAGCTCCTACGAGCAGTACTTC,CASSLQGRSSYEQYF
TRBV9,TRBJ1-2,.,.,TGTGCCAGCAGCGTAGGCCAGTACTATGGCTACACCTTC,CASSVGQYYGYTF
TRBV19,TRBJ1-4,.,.,TGTGCCAGTTCAATACAGGGCCCTAATGAAAAACTGTTTTTT,CASSIQGPNEKLFF
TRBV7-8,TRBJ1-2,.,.,TGTGCCAGCAGCTTAGGCCAACAGGGAGCGGAGTATGGCTACACCTTC,CASSLGQQGAEYGYTF
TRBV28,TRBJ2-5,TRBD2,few,TGTGCCAGCAGTTTACCGGGGGGGGAGACCCAGTACTTC,CASSLPGGETQYF
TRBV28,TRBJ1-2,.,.,TGTGCCAGCGCTCGGGGGGTTGGGAGCTATGGCTACACCTTC,CASARGVGSYGYTF
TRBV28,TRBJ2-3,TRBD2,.,TGTGCCAGCAGTTGGGTCCTGCGGGGGGGGCCTAATACGCAGTATTTT,CASSWVLRGGPNTQYF
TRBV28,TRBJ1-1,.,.,TGTGCCAGCCGAACCCAGGGAGGGGACACTGAAGCTTTCTTT,CASRTQGGDTEAFF
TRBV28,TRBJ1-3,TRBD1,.,TGTGCCAGCAGGCCTACAGGGGGCGCGAATTATGGAAACACCATATATTTT,CASRPTGGANYGNTIYF
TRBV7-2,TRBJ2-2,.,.,TGTGCCAGCAGCTTAGTACAGGGATTGAGCGGGGAGCTGTTTTTT,CASSLVQGLSGELFF
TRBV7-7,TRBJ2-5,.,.,TGTGCTATAAGGGACGGCTCCGGGACCCAGTACTTC,CAIRDGSGTQYF
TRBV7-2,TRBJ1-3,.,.,TGTGCCAGCAGCCGCCACGGGGAGGCATCGTTTGGAAACACCATATATTTT,CASSRHGEASFGNTIYF
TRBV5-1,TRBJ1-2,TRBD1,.,TGCGCCAGCAGCTTGGGGGGAACAGGGGAGCGCGGCTACACCTTC,CASSLGGTGERGYTF
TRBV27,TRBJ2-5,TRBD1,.,TGTGCCAGCAGTCCCTACGGGACAGGGGAAGAGACCCAGTACTTC,CASSPYGTGEETQYF
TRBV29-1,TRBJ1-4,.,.,TGCAGCGTTGCCGCGGCCCCTAATGAAAAACTGTTTTTT,CSVAAAPNEKLFF
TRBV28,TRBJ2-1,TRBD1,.,TGTGCCAGCAGTTTAACTCCGGACAGGGGCTCCTACAATGAGCAGTTCTTC,CASSLTPDRGSYNEQFF
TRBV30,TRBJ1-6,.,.,TGTGCCTGGAGTGTAATCTTGGGGTGGGCAAATGGCAATTCACCCCTCCACTTT,CAWSVILGWANGNSPLHF
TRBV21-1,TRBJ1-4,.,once,TGTGCCAGCAGCCCCGGCGGGTGGGGTATCTGTGAAAAACTGTTTTTT,CASSPGGWGICEKLFF
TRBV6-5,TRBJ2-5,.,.,TGTGCCAGCAGTTATAACAGAAAACAAGAGACCCAGTACTTC,CASSYNRKQETQYF
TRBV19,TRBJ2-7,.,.,TGTGCCGGAAATGACACTCGGCTTGACGAGCAGTACTTC,CAGNDTRLDEQYF
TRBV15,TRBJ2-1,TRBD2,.,TGTGCCACCAGCAGAGATCAACAGCGGGGTTACAATGAGCAGTTCTTC,CATSRDQQRGYNEQFF
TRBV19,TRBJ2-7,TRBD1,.,TGTGCCAGCGAGGACAGGGTGACCTACGAGCAGTACTTC,CASEDRVTYEQYF
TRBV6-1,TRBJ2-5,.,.,TGTGCCAGCAGTCAGTGGGGTTCCCACCAAGAGACCCAGTACTTC,CASSQWGSHQETQYF
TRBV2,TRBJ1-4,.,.,TGTGCCAGCAGTGCAGACAGCCCAGCAACTAATGAAAAACTGTTTTTT,CASSADSPATNEKLFF